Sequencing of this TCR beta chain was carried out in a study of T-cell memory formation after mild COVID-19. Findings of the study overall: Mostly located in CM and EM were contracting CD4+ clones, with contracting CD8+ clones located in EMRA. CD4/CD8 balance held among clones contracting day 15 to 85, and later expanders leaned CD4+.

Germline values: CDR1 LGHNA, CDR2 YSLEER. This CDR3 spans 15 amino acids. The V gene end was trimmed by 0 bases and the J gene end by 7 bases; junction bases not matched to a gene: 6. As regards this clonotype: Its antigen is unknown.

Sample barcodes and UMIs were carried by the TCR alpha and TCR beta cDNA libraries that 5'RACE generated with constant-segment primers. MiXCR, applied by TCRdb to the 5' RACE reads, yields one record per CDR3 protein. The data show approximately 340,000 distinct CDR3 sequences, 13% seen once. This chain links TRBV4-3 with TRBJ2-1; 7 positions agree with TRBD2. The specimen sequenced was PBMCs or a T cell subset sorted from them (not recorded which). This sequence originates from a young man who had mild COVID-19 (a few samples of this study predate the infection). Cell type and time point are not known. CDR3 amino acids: CASSQDWRGGNEQFF. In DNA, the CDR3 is TGCGCCAGCAGCCAAGACTGGCGGGGAGGGAATGAGCAGTTCTTC.